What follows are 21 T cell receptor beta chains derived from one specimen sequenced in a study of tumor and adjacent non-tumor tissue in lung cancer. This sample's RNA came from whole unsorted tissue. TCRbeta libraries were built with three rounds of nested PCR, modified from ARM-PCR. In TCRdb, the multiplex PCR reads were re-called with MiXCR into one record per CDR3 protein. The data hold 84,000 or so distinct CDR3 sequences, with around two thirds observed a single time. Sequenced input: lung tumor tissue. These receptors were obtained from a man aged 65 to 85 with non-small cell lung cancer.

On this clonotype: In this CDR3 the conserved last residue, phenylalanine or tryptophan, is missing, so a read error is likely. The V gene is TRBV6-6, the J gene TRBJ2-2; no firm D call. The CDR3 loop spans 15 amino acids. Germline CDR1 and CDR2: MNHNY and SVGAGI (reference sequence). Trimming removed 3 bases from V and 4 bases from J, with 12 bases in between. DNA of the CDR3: TGTGCCAGCAGTTATAGATTAAGGAGCACCGGGGAGCTGTTTTAT. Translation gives CASSYRLRSTGELFY.

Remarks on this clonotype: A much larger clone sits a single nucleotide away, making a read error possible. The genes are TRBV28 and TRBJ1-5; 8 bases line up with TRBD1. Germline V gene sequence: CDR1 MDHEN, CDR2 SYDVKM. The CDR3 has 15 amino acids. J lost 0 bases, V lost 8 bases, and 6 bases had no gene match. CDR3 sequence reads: CASVGQDLSNQPQHF. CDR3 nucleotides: TGTGCCAGCGTGGGACAGGACCTTAGCAATCAGCCCCAGCATTTT. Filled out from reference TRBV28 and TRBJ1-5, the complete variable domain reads DVKVTQSSRYLVKRTGEKVFLECVQDMDHENMFWYRQDPGLGLRLIYFSYDVKMKEKGDIPEGYSVSREKKERFSLILESASTNQTSMYLCASVGQDLSNQPQHFGDGTRLSIL.

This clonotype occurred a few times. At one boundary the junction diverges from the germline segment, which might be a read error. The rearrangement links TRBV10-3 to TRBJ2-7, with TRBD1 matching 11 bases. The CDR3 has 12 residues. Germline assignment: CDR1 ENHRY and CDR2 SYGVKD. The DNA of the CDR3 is TGTGCTACGGGACAGGGGGTGTACGATCAGTACTTC. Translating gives CATGQGVYDQYF.

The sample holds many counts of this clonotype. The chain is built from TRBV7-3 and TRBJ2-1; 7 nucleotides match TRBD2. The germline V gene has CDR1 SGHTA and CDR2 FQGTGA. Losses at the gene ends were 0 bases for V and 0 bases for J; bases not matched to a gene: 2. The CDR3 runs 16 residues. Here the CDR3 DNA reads TGTGCCAGCAGCTTAACTAGCGGGTACTCCTACAATGAGCAGTTCTTC. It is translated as CASSLTSGYSYNEQFF.

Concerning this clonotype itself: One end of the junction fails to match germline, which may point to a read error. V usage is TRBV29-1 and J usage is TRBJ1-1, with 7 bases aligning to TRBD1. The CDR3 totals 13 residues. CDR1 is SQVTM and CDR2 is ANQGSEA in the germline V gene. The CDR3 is CSVAGRGYTEAVF. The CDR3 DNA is TGCAGCGTTGCAGGCAGGGGGTACACCGAAGCTGTCTTT.

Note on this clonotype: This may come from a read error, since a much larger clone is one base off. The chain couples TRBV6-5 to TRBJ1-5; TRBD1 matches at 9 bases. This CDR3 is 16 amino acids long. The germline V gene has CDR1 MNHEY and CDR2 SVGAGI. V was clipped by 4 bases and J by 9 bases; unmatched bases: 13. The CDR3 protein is CASSLKPGQGRLPQHF. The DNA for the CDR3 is TGTGCCAGCAGTTTAAAACCGGGACAGGGAAGGCTGCCCCAGCATTTT.

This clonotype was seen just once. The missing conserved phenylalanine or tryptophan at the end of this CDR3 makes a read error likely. CDR3 DNA: TGTGCCAGCAGCTTAGGTGGGCGAAACACAGATACGCAGTATTTA. This translates into CASSLGGRNTDTQYL. The J gene is TRBJ2-3, the V gene TRBV11-2, with D unclear. The CDR3 is 15 residues long. Trimming removed 1 base from V and 2 bases from J, with 10 bases in between. Per germline, CDR1 SGHAT and CDR2 FQNNGV.

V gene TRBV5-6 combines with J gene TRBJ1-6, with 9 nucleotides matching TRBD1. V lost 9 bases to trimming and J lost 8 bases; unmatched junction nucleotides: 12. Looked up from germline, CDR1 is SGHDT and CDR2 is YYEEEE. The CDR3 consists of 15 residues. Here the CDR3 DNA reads TGTGCCAATAGCTTGAACAGGGGGCATGATTCACCCCTCCACTTT. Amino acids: CANSLNRGHDSPLHF.

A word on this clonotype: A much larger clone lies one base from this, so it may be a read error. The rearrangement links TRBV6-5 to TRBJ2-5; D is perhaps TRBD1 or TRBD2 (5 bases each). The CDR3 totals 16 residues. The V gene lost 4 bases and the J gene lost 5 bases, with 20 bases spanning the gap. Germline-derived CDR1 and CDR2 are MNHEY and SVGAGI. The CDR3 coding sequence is TGTGCCAGCAGTTGCTCTGGGCTCGGGGCTGGGGAGACCCAGTACTTC. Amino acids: CASSCSGLGAGETQYF.

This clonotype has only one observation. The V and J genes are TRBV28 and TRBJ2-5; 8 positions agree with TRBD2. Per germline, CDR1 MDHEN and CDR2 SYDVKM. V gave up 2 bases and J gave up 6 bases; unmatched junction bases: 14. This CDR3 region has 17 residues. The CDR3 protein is CASSLGASGGAGQTQYF. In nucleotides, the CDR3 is TGTGCCAGCAGTTTAGGAGCCAGCGGGGGAGCAGGACAGACCCAGTACTTC.

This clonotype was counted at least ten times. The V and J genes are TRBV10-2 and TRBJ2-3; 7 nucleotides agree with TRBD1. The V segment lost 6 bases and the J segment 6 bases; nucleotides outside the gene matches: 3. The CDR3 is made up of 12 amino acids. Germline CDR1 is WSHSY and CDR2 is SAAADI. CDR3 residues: CASSQQGDTQYF. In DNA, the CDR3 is TGCGCCAGCAGCCAACAGGGGGATACGCAGTATTTT.

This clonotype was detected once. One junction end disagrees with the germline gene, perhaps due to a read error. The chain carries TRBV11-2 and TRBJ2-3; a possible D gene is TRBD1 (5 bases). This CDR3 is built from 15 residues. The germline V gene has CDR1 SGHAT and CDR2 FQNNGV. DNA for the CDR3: TGTGCCAGCGGCGCTGGTCAGGGTTTAGTAAATACACAGTATTTT. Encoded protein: CASGAGQGLVNTQYF.

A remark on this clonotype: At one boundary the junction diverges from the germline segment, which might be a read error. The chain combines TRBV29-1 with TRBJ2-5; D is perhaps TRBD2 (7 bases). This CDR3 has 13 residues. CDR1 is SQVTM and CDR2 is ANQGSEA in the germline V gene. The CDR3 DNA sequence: TGTAGCATTGGGCGGGGGCCCCAAGAGACCCAGTACTTC. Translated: CSIGRGPQETQYF. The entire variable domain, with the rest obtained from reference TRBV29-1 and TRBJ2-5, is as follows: SAVISQKPSRDICQRGTSLTIQCQVDSQVTMMFWYRQQPGQSLTLIATANQGSEATYESGFVIDKFPISRPNLTFSTLTVSNMSPEDSSIYLCSIGRGPQETQYFGPGTRLLVL.

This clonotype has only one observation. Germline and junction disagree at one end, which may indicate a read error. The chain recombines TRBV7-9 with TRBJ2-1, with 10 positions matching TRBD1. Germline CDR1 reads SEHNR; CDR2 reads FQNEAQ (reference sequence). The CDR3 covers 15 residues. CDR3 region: CTSSLAGQGPNEQFF. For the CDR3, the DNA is TGTACCAGCAGCTTAGCGGGACAGGGGCCCAATGAACAGTTCTTC.

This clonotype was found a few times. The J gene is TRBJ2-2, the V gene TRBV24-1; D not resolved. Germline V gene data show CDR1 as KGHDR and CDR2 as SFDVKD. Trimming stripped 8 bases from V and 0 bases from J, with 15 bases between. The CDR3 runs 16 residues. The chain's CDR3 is CATTSSAGSNTGELFF. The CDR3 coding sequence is TGTGCCACCACCTCCTCGGCCGGGTCGAACACCGGGGAGCTGTTTTTT.

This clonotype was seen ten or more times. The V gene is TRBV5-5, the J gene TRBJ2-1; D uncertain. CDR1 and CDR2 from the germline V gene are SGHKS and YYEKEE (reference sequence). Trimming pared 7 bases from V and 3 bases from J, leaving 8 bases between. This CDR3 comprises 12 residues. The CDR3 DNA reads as TGTGCCAGCCTGCAAGGCTACAATGAGCAGTTCTTC. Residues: CASLQGYNEQFF.

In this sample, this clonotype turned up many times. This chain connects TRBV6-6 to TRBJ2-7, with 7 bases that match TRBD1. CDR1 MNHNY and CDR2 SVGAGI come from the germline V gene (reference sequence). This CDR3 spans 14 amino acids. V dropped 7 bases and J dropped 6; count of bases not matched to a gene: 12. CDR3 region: CASKIEGAIGEQYF. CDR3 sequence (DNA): TGTGCCAGCAAGATTGAGGGGGCAATCGGCGAGCAGTACTTC.

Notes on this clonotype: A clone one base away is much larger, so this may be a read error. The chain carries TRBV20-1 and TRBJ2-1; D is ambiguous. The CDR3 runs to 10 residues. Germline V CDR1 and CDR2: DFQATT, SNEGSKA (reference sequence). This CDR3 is CSAHINEQIF. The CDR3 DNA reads TGCAGTGCACACATCAATGAGCAGATCTTC.

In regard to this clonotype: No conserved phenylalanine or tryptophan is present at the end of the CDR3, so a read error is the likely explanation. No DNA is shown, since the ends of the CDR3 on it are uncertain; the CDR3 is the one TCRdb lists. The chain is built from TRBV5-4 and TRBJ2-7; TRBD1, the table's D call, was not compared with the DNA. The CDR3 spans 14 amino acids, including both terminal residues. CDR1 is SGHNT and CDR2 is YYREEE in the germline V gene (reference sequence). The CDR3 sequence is CASSSTGATYERYS.

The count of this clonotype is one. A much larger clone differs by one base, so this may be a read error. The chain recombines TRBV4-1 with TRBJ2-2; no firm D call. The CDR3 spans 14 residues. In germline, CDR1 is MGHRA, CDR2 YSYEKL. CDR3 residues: CARSQRLGTGELFF. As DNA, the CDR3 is TGCGCCAGGAGCCAAAGACTGGGGACCGGGGAGCTGTTTTTT.

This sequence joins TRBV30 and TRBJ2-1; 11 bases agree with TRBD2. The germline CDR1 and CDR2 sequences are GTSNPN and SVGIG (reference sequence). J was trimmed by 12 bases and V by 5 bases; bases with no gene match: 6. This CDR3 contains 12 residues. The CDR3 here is CAWVSGGARQFF. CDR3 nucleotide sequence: TGTGCCTGGGTTAGCGGGGGGGCGAGGCAGTTCTTC. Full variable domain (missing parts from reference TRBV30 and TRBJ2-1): SQTIHQWPATLVQPVGSPLSLECTVEGTSNPNLYWYRQAAGRGLQLLFYSVGIGQISSEVPQNLSASRPQDRQFILSSKKLLLSDSGFYLCAWVSGGARQFFGPGTRLTVL.